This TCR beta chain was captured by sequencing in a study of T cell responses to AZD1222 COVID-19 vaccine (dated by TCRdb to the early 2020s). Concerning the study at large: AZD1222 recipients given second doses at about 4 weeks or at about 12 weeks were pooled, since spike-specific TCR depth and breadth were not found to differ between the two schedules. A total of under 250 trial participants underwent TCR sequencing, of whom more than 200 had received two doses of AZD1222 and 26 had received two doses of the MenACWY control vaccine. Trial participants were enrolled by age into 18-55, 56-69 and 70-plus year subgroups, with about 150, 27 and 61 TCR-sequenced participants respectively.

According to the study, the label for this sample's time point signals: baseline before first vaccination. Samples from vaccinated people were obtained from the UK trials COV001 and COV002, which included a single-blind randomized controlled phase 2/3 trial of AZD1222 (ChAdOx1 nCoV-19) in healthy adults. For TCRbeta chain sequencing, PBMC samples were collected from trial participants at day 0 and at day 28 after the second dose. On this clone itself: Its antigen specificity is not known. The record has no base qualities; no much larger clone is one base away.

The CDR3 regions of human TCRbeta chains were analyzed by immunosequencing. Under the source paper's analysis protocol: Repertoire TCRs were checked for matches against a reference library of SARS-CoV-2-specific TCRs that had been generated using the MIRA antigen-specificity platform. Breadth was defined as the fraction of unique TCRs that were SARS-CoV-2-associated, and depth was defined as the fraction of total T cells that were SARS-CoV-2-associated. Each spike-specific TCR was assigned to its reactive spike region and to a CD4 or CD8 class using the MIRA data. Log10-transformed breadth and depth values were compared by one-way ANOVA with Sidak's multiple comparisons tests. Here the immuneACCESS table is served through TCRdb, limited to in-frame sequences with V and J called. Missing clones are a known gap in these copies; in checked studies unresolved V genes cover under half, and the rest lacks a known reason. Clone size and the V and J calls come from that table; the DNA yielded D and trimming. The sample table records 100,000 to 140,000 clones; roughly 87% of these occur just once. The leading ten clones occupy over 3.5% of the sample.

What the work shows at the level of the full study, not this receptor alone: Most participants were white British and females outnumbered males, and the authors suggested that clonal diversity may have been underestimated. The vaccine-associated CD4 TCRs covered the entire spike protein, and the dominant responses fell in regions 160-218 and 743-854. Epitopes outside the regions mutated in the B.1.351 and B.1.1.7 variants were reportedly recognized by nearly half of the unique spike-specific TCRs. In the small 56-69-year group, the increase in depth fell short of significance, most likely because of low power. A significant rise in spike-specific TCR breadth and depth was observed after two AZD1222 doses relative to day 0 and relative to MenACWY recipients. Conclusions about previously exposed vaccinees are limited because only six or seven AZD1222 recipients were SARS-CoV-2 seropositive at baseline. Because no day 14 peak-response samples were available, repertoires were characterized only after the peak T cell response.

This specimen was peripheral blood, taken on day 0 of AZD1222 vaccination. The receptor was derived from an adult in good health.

The DNA sequence is as follows: TGTGCCAGCAGGCCCGGACAGGGCAATCAGCCCCAGCATTTT. It encodes CASRPGQGNQPQHF. In this chain, TRBV27 is recombined with TRBJ1-5, with 7 central nucleotides matching TRBD1. For this chain, trimming is 6 bases at the V end and 2 bases at the J end, and the number of junction bases without a gene match is 4. The germline V gene (reference sequence) specifies MNHEY as CDR1 and SMNVEV as CDR2. The CDR3 goes from the cysteine to the phenylalanine over 14 residues. Of all the DNA, just the CDR3 is kept, 42 bases in frame from base 1.